A single sample gave rise to the 29 T cell receptor beta chains below, sequenced in a study of immune characterization of retroperitoneal liposarcoma. TCRdb re-called the PCR reads with MiXCR, one entry per CDR3 protein. This sample has under 15,000 distinct CDR3 sequences, with around 50% found just once. The sample taken for sequencing was tumor tissue. The receptors derive from a female donor with retroperitoneal liposarcoma.

Only one count was recorded for this clonotype. This chain joins TRBV4-3 and TRBJ1-6; D is ambiguous. With 0 bases removed from V and 8 bases from J, the gap between germline ends came to 5 bases. From germline, CDR1 is LGHNA and CDR2 YSLEER. CDR3 size: 13 residues. The CDR3 DNA is TGCGCCAGCAGCCAAGATCATTATTCACCCCTCCACTTT. It yields the protein CASSQDHYSPLHF.

The chain couples TRBV7-9 to TRBJ2-3; TRBD2 matches at 11 bases. Trimming took 3 bases from V and 5 from J; bases not matched to a gene: 1. The CDR3 spans 14 residues. CDR1 is SEHNR and CDR2 is FQNEAQ in the germline V gene (reference sequence). The CDR3 DNA sequence: TGTGCCAGCAGCTTGACTAGCGGGAAAGATACGCAGTATTTT. Translation gives CASSLTSGKDTQYF.

This rearrangement joins TRBV7-6 to TRBJ2-7; D remains ambiguous. Germline V lookup: CDR1 SGHVS, CDR2 FNYEAQ. This CDR3 region has 13 residues. Deletions cut 6 bases from V and 3 bases from J, with 12 bases between. The CDR3 loop reads CASSTEAFYEQYF. CDR3 DNA: TGTGCCAGCAGTACCGAGGCTTTCTACGAGCAGTACTTC.

The chain links TRBV6-1 to TRBJ2-7; TRBD1 aligns across 10 bases. The V and J ends lost 0 bases and 12 bases, in that order; junction bases with no gene match: 5. This CDR3 is 13 amino acids long. Germline loops: CDR1 MNHNS, CDR2 SASEGT. This CDR3 is CASSEANRDRGYF. DNA for the CDR3: TGTGCCAGCAGTGAAGCAAACCGGGACAGGGGGTACTTC.

This chain uses TRBV12-3 or TRBV12-4 with TRBJ2-1; TRBD2 aligns across 8 bases. The junction had 11 bases not matched to a gene; V was cut back by 6 bases and J by 7 bases. This CDR3 has 15 amino acids. CDR3 sequence reads: CASSFRAGARNEQFF. In DNA, the CDR3 is TGTGCCAGCAGCTTCAGAGCGGGAGCTCGAAATGAGCAGTTCTTC.

This sequence joins TRBV27 and TRBJ2-1; 7 bases map to TRBD1. The J call may be mistaken, given a closer DNA end match to TRBJ2-5. Germline V gene lookup returns CDR1 MNHEY and CDR2 SMNVEV (reference sequence). This CDR3 spans 15 amino acids. CDR3 protein: CASRSWDSLKETQYF. The CDR3 DNA follows: TGTGCCAGCAGATCCTGGGACAGCCTAAAAGAGACCCAGTACTTC.

The chain joins TRBV11-3 to TRBJ2-3, with a tentative D call TRBD1 (6 bases). CDR3 size: 15 residues. Between the trimmed V and J ends, which lost 6 bases and 2 bases, there was a span of 15 bases. Germline V gives CDR1 SGHNT, CDR2 YENEEA. The CDR3 bases are TGTGCCAGCAGTCCCGGACAGAGTTACACAGATACGCAGTATTTT. It codes for CASSPGQSYTDTQYF. The whole variable domain, filled in from reference TRBV11-3 and TRBJ2-3, reads EAGVVQSPRYKIIEKKQPVAFWCNPISGHNTLYWYLQNLGQGPELLIRYENEEAVDDSQLPKDRFSAERLKGVDSTLKIQPAELGDSAVYLCASSPGQSYTDTQYFGPGTRLTVL.

The gene calls are TRBV27 and TRBJ2-1; the D gene is possibly TRBD1 (5 bases). The J call is in doubt because the DNA end fits TRBJ2-5 better. The V gene's germline CDR1 is MNHEY and CDR2 SMNVEV (reference sequence). The CDR3 totals 13 residues. The CDR3, as DNA: TGTGCCAGCAGTTTCAGGGAACAAGAGACCCAGTACTTC. This translates into CASSFREQETQYF.

The chain couples TRBV6-2 or TRBV6-3 to TRBJ2-1; TRBD2 matches at 10 bases. J gave up 0 bases and V 6 bases, and 2 bases lay outside the gene matches. This CDR3 contains 15 residues. Germline lookup yields CDR1 MNHEY and CDR2 SVGEGT. Here the CDR3 reads CASRTSGNSYNEQFF. CDR3 nucleotides: TGTGCCAGCAGAACTAGCGGGAACTCCTACAATGAGCAGTTCTTC.

About this clonotype itself: As the CDR3 is not closed by the conserved phenylalanine or tryptophan, this likely results from a read error. The V and J genes are TRBV27 and TRBJ2-1, with a tentative D call TRBD2 (6 bases). This CDR3 comprises 14 residues. Trimming took 5 bases from V and 4 from J, leaving 12 bases between them. The germline V gene has CDR1 MNHEY and CDR2 SMNVEV (reference sequence). The DNA for the CDR3 is TGTGCCAGCAGTGTTGGAGGGGTGTACAATGAGCAGTTCTTG. This sequence encodes CASSVGGVYNEQFL.

There are many counts of this clonotype. This chain links TRBV7-8 with TRBJ2-5; 11 bases map to TRBD2. V lost 5 bases, J lost 5 bases, and 4 bases stayed unmatched. Per germline, CDR1 SGHVS and CDR2 FQNEAQ. The CDR3 spans 14 residues. The CDR3 is CASSASGGLETQYF. CDR3 bases: TGTGCCAGCAGCGCTAGCGGGGGGCTTGAGACCCAGTACTTC. The whole variable domain, filled in from reference TRBV7-8 and TRBJ2-5, reads GAGVSQSPRYKVAKRGQDVALRCDPISGHVSLFWYQQALGQGPEFLTYFQNEAQLDKSGLPSDRFFAERPEGSVSTLKIQRTQQEDSAVYLCASSASGGLETQYFGPGTRLLVL.

This clonotype has only a few counts. The CDR3 sequence is CASSIYRDRSDTQYF. In DNA, the CDR3 is TGTGCCAGCAGCATATACCGGGACAGATCAGATACGCAGTATTTT. V is TRBV7-3 and J is TRBJ2-3, with 7 nucleotides matching TRBD1. The CDR3 has 15 residues. J lost 4 bases, V lost 5 bases, and 9 bases had no gene match. From germline, CDR1 is SGHTA and CDR2 FQGTGA.

In this sample, this clonotype turned up many times. The chain couples TRBV6-1 to TRBJ1-4; D is unclear. This CDR3 is built from 14 residues. V gave up 2 bases and J gave up 0 bases, with 4 bases separating them. Germline CDR1 and CDR2: MNHNS and SASEGT. The CDR3 DNA is TGTGCCAGCAGTGAAACATCAACTAATGAAAAACTGTTTTTT. This translates into CASSETSTNEKLFF.

This clonotype came up once. The CDR3: CASTSGRAFF. The CDR3 region has the DNA TGTGCCAGCACCTCCGGAAGAGCTTTCTTT. This sequence joins TRBV12-3 or TRBV12-4 and TRBJ1-1; D gene ambiguous. V lost 7 bases to trimming and J lost 10 bases, with 10 bases between them. The length of the CDR3 is 10 residues.

This rearrangement joins TRBV6-5 to TRBJ2-1; 11 bases align to TRBD1. The V gene's germline CDR1 is MNHEY and CDR2 SVGAGI. CDR3 length: 14 amino acids. With 2 bases clipped from V and 10 bases from J, the junction kept 4 bases outside the gene matches. The CDR3 protein is CASSYGQGAYEQFF. The CDR3, as DNA: TGTGCCAGCAGTTACGGACAGGGGGCCTACGAGCAGTTCTTC.

This chain uses TRBV6-1 with TRBJ2-5; no clear D gene. CDR1 MNHNS and CDR2 SASEGT come from the germline V gene. The CDR3 contains 13 residues. With 6 bases removed from V and 7 bases from J, the gap between germline ends came to 15 bases. The CDR3 nucleotides are TGTGCCAGCAGGAGGACGGCGTGGGGGACCCAGTACTTC. The encoded protein is CASRRTAWGTQYF.

The genes are TRBV6-1 and TRBJ1-4; D gene ambiguous. Germline V lookup: CDR1 MNHNS, CDR2 SASEGT. There are 12 residues in the CDR3. V was cut by 2 bases and J by 8 bases, with 6 bases left in between. As DNA, the CDR3 is TGTGCCAGCAGTGAACGGGCGGAAAAACTGTTTTTT. Its protein is CASSERAEKLFF.

This clonotype was counted a few times. The rearrangement uses TRBV11-2 and TRBJ2-1; D uncertain. Trimming shortened V by 5 bases and J by 10 bases, and 9 bases separated the two germline ends. The V gene's germline CDR1 is SGHAT and CDR2 FQNNGV. This CDR3 is built from 11 residues. The CDR3 region has the DNA TGTGCCAGCAGCAACCTTCGGGAGCAGTTCTTC. This translates into CASSNLREQFF.

The CDR3 protein is CASSYASGSIKETQYF. The CDR3 DNA reads as TGTGCCAGCAGTTACGCTAGCGGGAGTATCAAGGAGACCCAGTACTTC. The chain combines TRBV6-6 with TRBJ2-1; 10 bases agree with TRBD2. The DNA matches TRBJ2-5 better at its end, which makes the J call doubtful. This CDR3 region has 16 residues. Germline loops: CDR1 MNHNY, CDR2 SVGAGI (reference sequence).

This clonotype is classed as large. The chain carries TRBV11-3 and TRBJ2-3; 11 bases agree with TRBD2. This CDR3 spans 17 amino acids. V shed 5 bases, J shed 4 bases, and the junction held 11 bases outside the gene matches. Germline CDR1 reads SGHNT; CDR2 reads YENEEA. CDR3 sequence (DNA): TGTGCCAGCAGCACCAGCCGCCTAGCGGGAGGTGCAGATACGCAGTATTTT. This encodes CASSTSRLAGGADTQYF.

The J gene is TRBJ1-2, the V gene TRBV7-2, with 8 bases matching TRBD1. Germline-derived CDR1 and CDR2 are SGHTA and FQGNSA. This CDR3 spans 16 amino acids. The trim removed 1 base at V and 3 bases at J, leaving 7 bases unmatched. The CDR3 is CASSLVPGGWDYGYTF. CDR3 nucleotides: TGTGCCAGCAGCTTAGTTCCAGGGGGCTGGGACTATGGCTACACCTTC.

As to this clonotype: The junction departs from the called germline gene at one end, perhaps through a read error. V is TRBV27 and J is TRBJ2-1, with D possibly matching TRBD1 (6 bases). Germline CDR1 is MNHEY and CDR2 is SMNVEV (reference sequence). The CDR3 is 13 residues long. The CDR3 loop reads CVSGETSYNEQFF. DNA of the CDR3: TGCGTCTCAGGGGAAACTTCCTACAATGAGCAGTTCTTC.

V is TRBV6-1 and J is TRBJ2-3, with TRBD2 matching 12 bases. V shed 10 bases and J 9 bases; nucleotides not matched to a gene: 11. Germline assignment: CDR1 MNHNS and CDR2 SASEGT. This CDR3 spans 14 amino acids. The CDR3 sequence is CATTFGTSGQTQYF. The CDR3 nucleotides are TGTGCCACCACCTTCGGGACTAGCGGGCAAACGCAGTATTTT.

Worth noting for this clonotype: This may be a read error: a much more frequent sequence differs by one nucleotide. V is TRBV6-1 and J is TRBJ2-1, with a possible D match to TRBD1 (6 bases). The CDR3 covers 12 residues. Germline V CDR1 and CDR2: MNHNS, SASEGT. This CDR3 is CASRERGTEQFF. The DNA for the CDR3 is TGTGCCAGCCGTGAAAGGGGGACAGAGCAGTTCTTC.

The chain couples TRBV6-6 to TRBJ2-3; 12 bases map to TRBD2. In germline, CDR1 is MNHNY, CDR2 SVGAGI (reference sequence). This CDR3 is 15 amino acids long. V dropped 10 bases and J dropped 4; count of bases not matched to a gene: 9. This CDR3 reads CATLRTSGISDTQYF. The CDR3 DNA is TGTGCCACCCTCAGGACTAGCGGGATCTCAGATACGCAGTATTTT.

The V and J genes are TRBV6-1 and TRBJ2-5; D is unresolved. The J call may be mistaken, given a closer DNA end match to TRBJ2-7. CDR1 and CDR2 from the germline V gene are MNHNS and SASEGT. This CDR3 spans 14 amino acids. The CDR3, as DNA: TGTGCCAGCAGTGATACCATGGCAGGCCTCGAGCAGTACTTC. This codes for CASSDTMAGLEQYF.

This clonotype occurred a few times. The V and J genes are TRBV7-8 and TRBJ2-5; perhaps D is TRBD1 or TRBD2 (5 bases each). V was cut by 5 bases and J by 6 bases, with 28 bases left in between. CDR3 size: 18 residues. CDR1 is SGHVS, CDR2 FQNEAQ, per germline. The DNA for the CDR3 is TGTGCCAGCAGCCCCCGCCCCTTCGACGGGACCTCACCGAAGACCCAGTACTTC. It encodes CASSPRPFDGTSPKTQYF.

This clonotype came up many times. The chain uses TRBV7-8 and TRBJ1-1, with D unclear. Trimming stripped 5 bases from V and 8 bases from J, with 18 bases between. Per germline, CDR1 SGHVS and CDR2 FQNEAQ. The CDR3 has 14 residues. The CDR3 bases are TGTGCCAGCAGCCGAGGCGGAGTGGCGGCCGAAGCTTTCTTT. Amino acid sequence: CASSRGGVAAEAFF.

This clonotype has only a few counts. V gene TRBV6-1 combines with J gene TRBJ1-2; no reliable D call. Deletions cut 7 bases from V and 2 bases from J, with 11 bases between. Looked up from germline, CDR1 is MNHNS and CDR2 is SASEGT. The CDR3 runs 13 residues. This chain's CDR3 is CASTTSVNYGYTF. CDR3 sequence (DNA): TGTGCCAGCACCACTAGTGTGAACTATGGCTACACCTTC.